What follows is one TCR beta chain and its context. What it binds is not known. CDR3 size: 16 residues. Germline V gene data show CDR1 as SGHDN and CDR2 as FVKESK. Trimming removed 0 bases at V and 0 bases at J, with 11 bases between. These data come from a study of graft-versus-host responses after intestinal transplantation. As for the study in general: Anti-thymocyte globulin induction, then tacrolimus and steroids for about three years, went to all recipients.

TCRdb's copy holds only in-frame clones and misses some; the assay was immunoSEQ multiplex PCR. The sample yields roughly 90,000 clones, over 80% seen once. Broader study findings: When patients had graft-donor T cell macrochimerism, their allografts held high graft-versus-host to host-versus-graft clonal ratios.

The chain combines TRBV14 with TRBJ1-2; no definite D call. Specimen: unstimulated CD8+ T cells sorted from spleen or lymph node cells, collected before intestinal transplant. This TCR was recovered from a human donor who received an intestinal transplant. CDR3 loop: CASSQDAQPSNYGYTF. As DNA, the CDR3 is TGTGCCAGCAGCCAAGATGCCCAACCCTCTAACTATGGCTACACCTTC.